A single sample gave rise to the 17 T cell receptor beta chains below, sequenced in a study of cytomegalovirus exposure and HLA in healthy donors. PCR involved 60 Vbeta and 13 Jbeta primers. Here immunoSEQ multiplex PCR was the method, and the copy in TCRdb shows in-frame clones only, minus some. The table records more than 95,000 clones, roughly three quarters of them present only once. Input material: PBMCs. These receptors were collected from a man between 25 and 39 years old in good health and CMV-seropositive.

The chain uses TRBV9 and TRBJ2-2, with a tentative D call TRBD1 (6 bases). The V end was cut by 7 bases, the J end by 0 bases, with 16 bases between. The CDR3 consists of 16 residues. Per germline, CDR1 SGDLS and CDR2 YYNGEE. CDR3 region: CASGRNRETNTGELFF. As DNA, the CDR3 is TGTGCCAGCGGCCGAAACAGGGAAACGAACACCGGGGAGCTGTTTTTT.

The rearrangement joins TRBV5-8 to TRBJ2-1, with 9 bases that match TRBD2. The CDR3 totals 17 residues. V dropped 1 base and J dropped 6; count of bases not matched to a gene: 11. The germline V gene has CDR1 SGHTS and CDR2 YDEGEE. The CDR3 loop reads CASSLWLTSGVGNEQFF. In nucleotides, the CDR3 is TGTGCCAGCAGCTTGTGGCTGACTAGCGGCGTGGGCAATGAGCAGTTCTTC.

The genes are TRBV18 and TRBJ2-5; D perhaps matches TRBD1 (5 bases). This CDR3 spans 16 amino acids. Trimming took 3 bases from V and 5 from J, leaving 19 bases between them. Germline CDR1 KGHSH, CDR2 LQKENI. CDR3 sequence: CASSPANSRESETQYF. CDR3 nucleotide sequence: TGTGCCAGCTCACCTGCAAACTCCAGGGAATCGGAGACCCAGTACTTC.

Points on this clone: A read error may account for a junction end that differs from germline. The rearrangement links TRBV7-9 to TRBJ1-5; 7 nucleotides align to TRBD1. The germline V gene has CDR1 SEHNR and CDR2 FQNEAQ (reference sequence). This CDR3 is built from 14 residues. The CDR3 here is CSSSPNRGDQPQHF. CDR3 DNA sequence: TGTTCCAGCAGCCCGAACAGGGGCGATCAGCCCCAGCATTTT.

V usage is TRBV7-7 and J usage is TRBJ1-3; 8 positions match TRBD1. CDR1 is SSHAT and CDR2 is FNYEAQ in the germline V gene (reference sequence). The CDR3 spans 13 residues. The CDR3 region is CGVGTGPGNTIYF. CDR3 nucleotides: TGTGGGGTCGGGACAGGACCGGGAAACACCATATATTTT.

V and J are TRBV2 and TRBJ2-1; D perhaps matches TRBD1 (6 bases). V dropped 6 bases and J dropped 10 bases, with 28 bases sitting between them. The CDR3 runs to 17 residues. Per the germline V gene, CDR1 is SNHLY and CDR2 is FYNNEI. The CDR3 reads CASRPGTTSFAAGEQFF. The CDR3 DNA follows: TGTGCCAGCAGACCTGGGACAACCTCTTTTGCGGCTGGGGAGCAGTTCTTC.

The V and J genes are TRBV30 and TRBJ2-1, with 12 bases that match TRBD2. CDR1 and CDR2 from the germline V gene are GTSNPN and SVGIG (reference sequence). V lost 5 bases, J lost 0 bases, and 8 bases stayed unmatched. The CDR3 has 17 residues. CDR3: CAWSGTSGSSSYNEQFF. The CDR3, as DNA: TGTGCCTGGTCCGGGACTAGCGGGTCCAGCTCCTACAATGAGCAGTTCTTC.

This sequence joins TRBV18 and TRBJ1-5; TRBD1 agrees at 10 bases. The CDR3 is 16 amino acids. CDR1 is KGHSH, CDR2 LQKENI, per germline. With 4 bases clipped from V and 2 bases from J, the junction kept 5 bases outside the gene matches. The CDR3 DNA reads TGTGCCAGCTCACGACAGGGGGCTCAGGGCAATCAGCCCCAGCATTTT. Its translation is CASSRQGAQGNQPQHF. Full variable domain (rest looked up from reference TRBV18 and TRBJ1-5): NAGVMQNPRHLVRRRGQEARLRCSPMKGHSHVYWYRQLPEEGLKFMVYLQKENIIDESGMPKERFSAEFPKEGPSILRIQQVVRGDSAAYFCASSRQGAQGNQPQHFGDGTRLSIL.

V gene TRBV9 combines with J gene TRBJ2-3; maybe TRBD2 (6 bases). CDR3 length: 15 residues. V lost 5 bases and J lost 2, with 15 bases in between. Per the germline V gene, CDR1 is SGDLS and CDR2 is YYNGEE. The CDR3 is CASSLSGADTDTQYF. Here the CDR3 DNA reads TGTGCCAGCAGTCTTAGCGGAGCAGACACAGATACGCAGTATTTT. Based on the CDR3 plus reference TRBV9 and TRBJ2-3, the full variable domain is DSGVTQTPKHLITATGQRVTLRCSPRSGDLSVYWYQQSLDQGLQFLIQYYNGEERAKGNILERFSAQQFPDLHSELNLSSLELGDSALYFCASSLSGADTDTQYFGPGTRLTVL.

The chain carries TRBV7-8 and TRBJ2-7, with D possibly matching TRBD2 (5 bases). Germline CDR1 SGHVS, CDR2 FQNEAQ. Trimming removed 2 bases from V and 4 bases from J, with 15 bases in between. The CDR3 consists of 15 residues. CDR3: CASSLLSGGEYEQYF. In nucleotides, the CDR3 is TGTGCCAGCAGCTTACTGTCCGGAGGAGAGTACGAGCAGTACTTC.

CDR3 in DNA: TGTGCCAGCTCACCAGGACTAGCGGGAGGAGATACGCAGTATTTT. Its translation: CASSPGLAGGDTQYF. The chain recombines TRBV18 with TRBJ2-3; 14 positions agree with TRBD2. The germline CDR1 and CDR2 sequences are KGHSH and LQKENI. The CDR3 sequence is 15 residues long. The ends lost 2 bases at V and 5 bases at J; junction bases unmatched: 0.

This clone occurred once. The chain's CDR3 is CAISDRALPIDTQYF. The CDR3 DNA is TGTGCCATCAGTGACAGGGCACTGCCGATAGATACGCAGTATTTT. This sequence joins TRBV10-3 and TRBJ2-3; weak D call: TRBD1 (5 bases). Germline V CDR1 and CDR2: ENHRY, SYGVKD. Trimming cost V 3 bases and J 5 bases, with 15 bases left between them. This CDR3 comprises 15 residues.

The chain joins TRBV19 to TRBJ2-1; 7 bases are a match to TRBD2. Germline loops: CDR1 LNHDA, CDR2 SQIVND (reference sequence). V was pared by 7 bases and J by 3 bases, with 12 bases of the junction left unmatched. The CDR3 is 16 residues long. Here the CDR3 DNA reads TGTGCCAGTACCCCACTGACAAGCGGGAACTACAATGAGCAGTTCTTC. Translation gives CASTPLTSGNYNEQFF.

This clone was picked up a small number of times. The chain links TRBV7-6 to TRBJ2-2; 14 bases are a match to TRBD2. Losses at the gene ends were 3 bases for V and 6 bases for J; bases not matched to a gene: 9. CDR1 is SGHVS, CDR2 FNYEAQ, per germline. This CDR3 contains 18 residues. In DNA, the CDR3 is TGTGCCAGCAGCTTGGGTAGCGGACTAGCGGGAGGAGCCGGGGAGCTGTTTTTT. Protein sequence: CASSLGSGLAGGAGELFF.

The chain links TRBV9 to TRBJ1-1; possibly TRBD1 for D (5 bases). Trimming left V 5 bases short and J 1 base short, with 6 bases between. Germline loops: CDR1 SGDLS, CDR2 YYNGEE. The CDR3 has 12 residues. CDR3 sequence reads: CASRGANTEAFF. In DNA, the CDR3 is TGTGCCAGCAGAGGGGCGAACACTGAAGCTTTCTTT.

The chain carries TRBV5-1 and TRBJ1-1; a weak D match, TRBD1 (6 bases). V shed 4 bases and J shed 1 base, with 17 bases lying between them. The CDR3 totals 16 residues. Germline loops: CDR1 SGHRS, CDR2 YFSETQ. This chain's CDR3 is CASSPGQTYPNTEAFF. The CDR3 nucleotides read TGCGCCAGCAGCCCGGGACAAACCTATCCGAACACTGAAGCTTTCTTT.

This chain's CDR3 is CASSLVVGSQETQYF. CDR3 in DNA: TGCGCCAGCAGCTTGGTCGTGGGCAGCCAAGAGACCCAGTACTTC. The J gene is TRBJ2-5, the V gene TRBV5-1; D uncertain. Trimming pared 0 bases from V and 1 base from J, leaving 10 bases between. The CDR3 is made up of 15 amino acids. The germline V gene encodes CDR1 SGHRS and CDR2 YFSETQ.